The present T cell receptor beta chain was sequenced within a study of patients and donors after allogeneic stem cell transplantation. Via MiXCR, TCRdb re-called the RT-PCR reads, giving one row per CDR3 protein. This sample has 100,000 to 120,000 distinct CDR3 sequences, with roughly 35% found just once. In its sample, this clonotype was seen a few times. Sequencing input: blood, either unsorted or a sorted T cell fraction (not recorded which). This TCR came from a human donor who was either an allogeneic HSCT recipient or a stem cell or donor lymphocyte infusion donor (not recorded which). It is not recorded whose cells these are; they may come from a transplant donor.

CDR3 DNA sequence: TGCAGTGCTAAACGGAGACTAGCCTTAGAGACCCAGTACTTC. Residues: CSAKRRLALETQYF. The chain joins TRBV20-1 to TRBJ2-5, with 7 bases identical to TRBD2. With V trimmed by 4 bases and J by 4 bases, 9 bases remained unmatched. The CDR3 extends over 14 amino acids. From germline, CDR1 is DFQATT and CDR2 SNEGSKA (reference sequence).